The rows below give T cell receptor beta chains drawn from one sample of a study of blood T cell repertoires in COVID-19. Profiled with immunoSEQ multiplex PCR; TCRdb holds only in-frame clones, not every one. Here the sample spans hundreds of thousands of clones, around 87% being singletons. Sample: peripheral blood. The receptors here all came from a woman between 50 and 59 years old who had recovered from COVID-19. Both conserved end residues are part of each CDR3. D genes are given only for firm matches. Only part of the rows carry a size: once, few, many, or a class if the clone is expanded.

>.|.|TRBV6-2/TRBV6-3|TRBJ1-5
CASSWASNQPQHF
TGTGCCAGCAGTTGGGCTAGCAATCAGCCCCAGCATTTT
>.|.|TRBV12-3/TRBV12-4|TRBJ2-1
CASSSYTYEQFF
TGTGCCAGCAGTTCCTATACCTATGAGCAGTTCTTC
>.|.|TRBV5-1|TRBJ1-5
CASSLGENQPQHF
TGCGCCAGCAGTCTCGGGGAAAATCAGCCCCAGCATTTT
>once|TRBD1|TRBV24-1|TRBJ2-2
CATRSSGTGGHGELFF
TGTGCCACCAGGTCGTCCGGGACAGGCGGCCACGGGGAGCTGTTTTTT
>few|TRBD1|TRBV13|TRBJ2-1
CASSIQGASYNEQFF
TGTGCCAGCAGCATCCAGGGGGCCTCCTACAATGAGCAGTTCTTC
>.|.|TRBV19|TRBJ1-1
CASSIDARQRTGAFF
TGTGCCAGTAGTATAGACGCCCGACAACGGACTGGGGCTTTCTTT
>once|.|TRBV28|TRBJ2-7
CASSLDLRVYEQYF
TGTGCCAGCAGTTTGGACTTAAGAGTCTACGAGCAGTACTTC
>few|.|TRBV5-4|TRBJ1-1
CASSLGGGDEAFF
TGTGCCAGCAGCTTGGGCGGGGGCGACGAAGCTTTCTTT
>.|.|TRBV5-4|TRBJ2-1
CASRADTQFYNEQFF
TGTGCCAGCAGGGCTGACACGCAATTCTACAATGAGCAGTTCTTC
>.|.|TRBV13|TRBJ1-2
CASSLGRRGYGYTF
TGTGCCAGCAGCTTAGGGCGGAGGGGTTATGGCTACACCTTC
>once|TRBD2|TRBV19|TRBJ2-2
CASSPTSGRNGDTGELFF
TGTGCCAGTAGTCCGACTAGCGGGAGAAATGGAGACACCGGGGAGCTGTTTTTT
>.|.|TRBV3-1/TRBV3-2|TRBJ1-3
CASTQASVTGNTIYF
TGTGCCAGCACCCAAGCCAGTGTAACAGGAAACACCATATATTTT
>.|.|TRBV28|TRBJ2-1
CASSFKLTRNEQFF
TGTGCCAGCAGTTTTAAGCTTACTAGGAATGAGCAGTTCTTC
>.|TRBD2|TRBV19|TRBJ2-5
CASSIDVLADQETQYF
TGTGCCAGTAGTATAGATGTACTAGCGGACCAAGAGACCCAGTACTTC
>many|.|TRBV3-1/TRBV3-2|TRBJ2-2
CASSQFAGANTGELFF
TGTGCCAGCAGCCAATTTGCAGGGGCGAACACCGGGGAGCTGTTTTTT
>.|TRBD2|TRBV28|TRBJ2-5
CASFSGGGGTQYF
TGTGCCAGCTTTAGCGGGGGAGGTGGGACCCAGTACTTC
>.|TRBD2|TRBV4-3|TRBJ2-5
CASSPRTSGGTYQETQYF
TGCGCCAGCAGCCCCCGGACTAGCGGGGGGACCTACCAAGAGACCCAGTACTTC